Here is one T cell receptor beta chain with its context. The target of this receptor is not known. It may be a read error: a sequence one base away is much more abundant. Donors were about 36 systemically healthy Caucasian individuals from Russia aged 6 to 90 years. Around 10 milliliters of peripheral blood were collected from each donor into EDTA-treated Vacutainer tubes. Ficoll-Paque density-gradient centrifugation was used to isolate PBMCs, with at least 7 million per sample. Trizol reagent was used to extract total RNA from PBMCs, with at least 5.5 micrograms per sample. For every donor, an aliquot of PBMCs went through flow cytometry to measure the percentages of naive CD45RAhigh/CD27high T cells. Libraries were constructed by 5' RACE. Instrument on record: Illumina HiSeq 2500. A second PCR of about 6 to 11 cycles was run with a J-beta primer mix and a sample-barcoded 5' primer. A unique molecular identifier was introduced onto each TCR beta cDNA molecule by a template-switch 5' adaptor carrying 12 random nucleotides. Each sample yielded at least 2.5 million CDR3-containing paired-end reads. The Mint cDNA synthesis kit, primed by a TRBC-specific oligonucleotide, was used to synthesize first-strand cDNA from all RNA. All cDNA was treated with uracil-DNA glycosylase and then went through a first 18-cycle PCR with the universal primers M1SS and BC2_uni_R. In the authors' own workflow: Each sample was normalized by randomly selecting 1 million high-quality reads, each carrying a distinct molecular identifier. Reads sharing molecular identifiers were discarded rather than binned into consensus sequences. MiTCR, run with a Q25 quality threshold and the strictest error-elimination algorithm, handled CDR3 identification, clonotype clustering and error correction. Lower-bound total TCR beta diversity was estimated with a nonparametric unseen species model using Euler transformation. Through fastp at Q25 and MiXCR, TCRdb rebuilt clones from the public reads, retaining in-frame beta chains. Each entry is one CDR3 protein sequence, shown with its most common DNA and genes. TCRdb's processing, not the authors', yielded these V and J calls. In this sample the table shows hundreds of thousands of distinct CDR3 sequences, approximately 29% of which occur a single time. Of the sample, approximately 15% falls within the top ten clones.

This sample is drawn from a study of blood T cells in healthy people across ages (dated by TCRdb to 2014 to 2015). Regarding the study in general: In model experiments, template switching captured roughly one uniquely barcoded TCR beta cDNA molecule for every two T cells. Using deep sequencing normalized with unique cDNA molecular identifiers, the study measured how TCR beta repertoire diversity changes with age. Donors were grouped into four age groups: young (average roughly 15 years), middle-aged (39), aged (about 60) and long-lived (about 82). To avoid experimental bias, donors of different ages were spread randomly across the sequencing lanes. Using the same blood draw, the study looked at two additional independent replicas of 1 million unique cDNA reads for two donors, one aged 18 to 30 and the other aged 80 or older.

The CDR1 and CDR2 encoded by the germline V gene (reference sequence) are LGHDT and YNNKEL. There are 12 amino acids in the CDR3, from cysteine to phenylalanine inclusive. Of all the DNA, just the CDR3 is kept, 36 bases in frame from base 1. Here is what the overall study found, with its caveats: Observed TCR beta diversity per million T cells fell roughly linearly with age, and a significant reduction was already apparent by age approximately 41. The CMV infection status of donors was not known, potentially confounding age-related changes in expanded clonotypes. Estimates of total diversity based on one million sequenced T cells were considered lower bounds and underestimates. Compared with the aged group, the long-lived group had more naive CD4+ T cells, fewer expanded clones and increased TCR diversity, a pattern suggesting age selection. Conclusive comparison of naive and antigen-experienced compartments was prevented by the profiling of bulk unsorted PBMCs. Observed TCR beta diversity correlated strongly with the percentage of naive T cells measured by flow cytometry.

The chain joins TRBV3-1 to TRBJ2-1, with the D gene too uncertain to name. Sample: blood. The TCR was taken from a woman of 80 years or more in good health. Donor details come from another sample of the same person, matched by shared clones. The CDR3 reads as follows: CAGSQATNEQFF. The DNA reads as follows: TGTGCCGGCAGCCAAGCGACCAATGAGCAGTTCTTC.